This T cell receptor beta chain was captured by sequencing in a study of patients and donors after allogeneic stem cell transplantation. In TCRdb, the RT-PCR reads were re-called with MiXCR into one record per CDR3 protein. The table shows hundreds of thousands of distinct CDR3 sequences, with around 16% occurring only once. V gave up 1 base and J gave up 1 base, with 7 bases separating them. This CDR3 is built from 14 residues. Per germline, CDR1 LGHNA and CDR2 YSLEER. The source is a human donor who was either an allogeneic HSCT recipient or a stem cell or donor lymphocyte infusion donor (not recorded which). It is not recorded whose cells these are; they may come from a transplant donor. The sequencing input was blood, either unsorted or a sorted T cell fraction (not recorded which). The rearrangement links TRBV4-3 to TRBJ1-1, with D hard to call. The CDR3 DNA reads TGCGCCAGCAGCCAAGGGACCGCGAACACTGAAGCTTTCTTT. Protein sequence: CASSQGTANTEAFF.